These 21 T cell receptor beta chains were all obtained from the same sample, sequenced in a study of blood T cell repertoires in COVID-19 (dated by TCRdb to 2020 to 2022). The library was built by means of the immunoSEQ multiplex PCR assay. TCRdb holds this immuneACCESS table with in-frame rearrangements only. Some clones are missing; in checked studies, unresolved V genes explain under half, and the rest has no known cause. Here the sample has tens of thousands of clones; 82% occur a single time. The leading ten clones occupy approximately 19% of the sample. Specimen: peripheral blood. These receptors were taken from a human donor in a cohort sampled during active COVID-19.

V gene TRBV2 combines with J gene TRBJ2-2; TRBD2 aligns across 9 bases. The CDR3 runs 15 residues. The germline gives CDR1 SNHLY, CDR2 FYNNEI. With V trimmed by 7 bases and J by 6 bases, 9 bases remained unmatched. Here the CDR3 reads CASISRGGASGELFF. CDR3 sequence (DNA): TGTGCCAGCATCTCTCGCGGGGGGGCGTCCGGGGAGCTGTTTTTT.

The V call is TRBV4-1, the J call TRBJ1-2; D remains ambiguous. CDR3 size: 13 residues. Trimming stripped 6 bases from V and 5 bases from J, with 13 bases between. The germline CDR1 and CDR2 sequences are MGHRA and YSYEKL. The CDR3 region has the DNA TGCGCCAGCAGTCTGCGGGGTGGGTATGGCTACACCTTC. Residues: CASSLRGGYGYTF.

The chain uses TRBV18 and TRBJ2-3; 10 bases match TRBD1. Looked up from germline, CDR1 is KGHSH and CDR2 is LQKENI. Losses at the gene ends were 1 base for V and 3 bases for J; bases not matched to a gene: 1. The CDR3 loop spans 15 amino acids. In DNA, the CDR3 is TGTGCCAGCTCACCACGGGACAGGGGTACAGATACGCAGTATTTT. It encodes CASSPRDRGTDTQYF.

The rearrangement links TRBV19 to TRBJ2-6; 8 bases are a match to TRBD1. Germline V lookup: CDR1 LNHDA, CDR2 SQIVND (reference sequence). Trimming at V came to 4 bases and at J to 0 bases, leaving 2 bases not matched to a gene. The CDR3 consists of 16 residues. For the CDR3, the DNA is TGTGCCAGTAGTAAAACAGGGGGCTCTGGGGCCAACGTCCTGACTTTC. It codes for CASSKTGGSGANVLTF.

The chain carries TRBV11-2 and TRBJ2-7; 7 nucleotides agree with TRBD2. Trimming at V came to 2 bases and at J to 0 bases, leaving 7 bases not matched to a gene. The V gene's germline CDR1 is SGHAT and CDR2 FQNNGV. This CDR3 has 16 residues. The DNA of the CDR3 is TGTGCCAGCAGCTTAAAACTAGCGCCTATCTCCTACGAGCAGTACTTC. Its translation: CASSLKLAPISYEQYF.

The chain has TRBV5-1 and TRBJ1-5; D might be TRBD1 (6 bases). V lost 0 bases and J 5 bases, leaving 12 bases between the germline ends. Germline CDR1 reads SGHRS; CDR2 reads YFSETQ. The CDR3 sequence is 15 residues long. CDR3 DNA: TGCGCCAGCAGCTTGGATTCGGCAGGGGATCAGCCCCAGCATTTT. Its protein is CASSLDSAGDQPQHF.

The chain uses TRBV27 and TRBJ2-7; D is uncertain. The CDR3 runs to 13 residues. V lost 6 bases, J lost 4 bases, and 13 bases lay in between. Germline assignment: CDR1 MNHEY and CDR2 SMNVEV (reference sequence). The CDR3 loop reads CASRLNSWYEQYF. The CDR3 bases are TGTGCCAGCAGACTAAACTCTTGGTACGAGCAGTACTTC.

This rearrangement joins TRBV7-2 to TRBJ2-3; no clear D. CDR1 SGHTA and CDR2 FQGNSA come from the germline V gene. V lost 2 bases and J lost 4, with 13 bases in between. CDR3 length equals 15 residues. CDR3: CASSLSLNAADTQYF. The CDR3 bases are TGTGCCAGCAGCTTATCCCTAAACGCCGCAGATACGCAGTATTTT.

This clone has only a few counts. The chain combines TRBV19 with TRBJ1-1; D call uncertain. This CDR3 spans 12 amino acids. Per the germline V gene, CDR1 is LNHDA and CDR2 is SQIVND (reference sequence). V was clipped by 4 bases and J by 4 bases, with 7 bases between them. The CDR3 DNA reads TGTGCCAGTAGTACGCGGGGCACTGAAGCTTTCTTT. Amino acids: CASSTRGTEAFF.

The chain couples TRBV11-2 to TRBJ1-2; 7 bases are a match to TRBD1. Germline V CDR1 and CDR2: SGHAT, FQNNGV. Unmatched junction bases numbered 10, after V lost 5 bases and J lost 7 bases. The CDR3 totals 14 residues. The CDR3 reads CASSKTGSPGGYTF. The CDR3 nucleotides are TGTGCCAGCAGCAAGACAGGGTCCCCCGGTGGCTACACCTTC.

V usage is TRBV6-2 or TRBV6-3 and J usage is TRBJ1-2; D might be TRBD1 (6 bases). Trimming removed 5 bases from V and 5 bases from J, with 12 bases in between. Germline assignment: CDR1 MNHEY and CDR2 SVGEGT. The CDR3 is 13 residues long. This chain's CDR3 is CASSHREEYGYTF. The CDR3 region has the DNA TGTGCCAGCAGTCACAGGGAAGAATATGGCTACACCTTC.

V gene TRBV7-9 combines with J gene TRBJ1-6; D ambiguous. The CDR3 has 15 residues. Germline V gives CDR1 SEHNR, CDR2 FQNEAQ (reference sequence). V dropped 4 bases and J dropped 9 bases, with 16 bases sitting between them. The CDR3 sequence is CASSSDSYRGSPLHF. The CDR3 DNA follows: TGTGCCAGCAGCTCCGACTCGTACCGGGGTTCACCCCTCCACTTT. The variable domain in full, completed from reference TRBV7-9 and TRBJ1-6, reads DTGVSQNPRHKITKRGQNVTFRCDPISEHNRLYWYRQTLGQGPEFLTYFQNEAQLEKSRLLSDRFSAERPKGSFSTLEIQRTEQGDSAMYLCASSSDSYRGSPLHFGNGTRLTVT.

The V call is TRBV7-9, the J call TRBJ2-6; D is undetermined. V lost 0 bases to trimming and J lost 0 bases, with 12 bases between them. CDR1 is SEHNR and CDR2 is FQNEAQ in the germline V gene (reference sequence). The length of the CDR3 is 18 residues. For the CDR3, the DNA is TGTGCCAGCAGCTTAGCGCGGTCTGTTCTCTCTGGGGCCAACGTCCTGACTTTC. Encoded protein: CASSLARSVLSGANVLTF.

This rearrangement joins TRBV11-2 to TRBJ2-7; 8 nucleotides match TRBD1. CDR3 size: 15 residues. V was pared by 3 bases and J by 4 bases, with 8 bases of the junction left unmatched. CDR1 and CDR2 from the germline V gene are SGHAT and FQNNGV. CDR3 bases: TGTGCCAGCAGCTTGGTAGGGACAGGCGTTTACGAGCAGTACTTC. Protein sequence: CASSLVGTGVYEQYF.

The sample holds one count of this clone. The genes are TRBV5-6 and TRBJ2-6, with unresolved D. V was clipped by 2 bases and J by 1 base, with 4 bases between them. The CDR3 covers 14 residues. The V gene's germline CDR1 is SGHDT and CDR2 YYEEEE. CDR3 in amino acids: CASSFTSGANVLTF. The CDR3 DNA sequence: TGTGCCAGCAGCTTCACTTCTGGGGCCAACGTCCTGACTTTC.

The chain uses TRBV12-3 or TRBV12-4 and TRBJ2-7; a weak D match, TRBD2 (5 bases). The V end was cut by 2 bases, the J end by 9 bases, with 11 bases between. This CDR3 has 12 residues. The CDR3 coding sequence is TGTGCCAGCAGTTTATTCGGGGAGCTGCAGTACTTC. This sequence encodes CASSLFGELQYF.

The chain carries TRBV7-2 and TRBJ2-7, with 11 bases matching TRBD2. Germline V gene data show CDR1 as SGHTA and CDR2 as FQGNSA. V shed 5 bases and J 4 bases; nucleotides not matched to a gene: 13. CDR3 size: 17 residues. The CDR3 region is CASSQDWVAGGQYEQYF. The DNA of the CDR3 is TGTGCCAGCAGCCAAGACTGGGTAGCGGGGGGGCAATACGAGCAGTACTTC.

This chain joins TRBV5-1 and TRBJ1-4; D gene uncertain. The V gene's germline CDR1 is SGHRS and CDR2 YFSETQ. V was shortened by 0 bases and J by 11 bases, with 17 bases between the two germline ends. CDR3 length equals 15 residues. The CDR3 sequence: CASSLGGAGDGKLFF. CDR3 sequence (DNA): TGCGCCAGCAGCTTGGGGGGAGCCGGGGATGGGAAACTGTTTTTT.

CDR3 nucleotides: TGTGCCAGCAGCGTGACTAGCATTTTATCCTACGAGCAGTACTTC. This gives the protein CASSVTSILSYEQYF. The V gene is TRBV5-8, the J gene TRBJ2-7, with 7 bases fitting TRBD2. With V trimmed by 4 bases and J by 1 base, 8 bases remained unmatched. There are 15 residues in the CDR3. Germline CDR1 SGHTS, CDR2 YDEGEE.

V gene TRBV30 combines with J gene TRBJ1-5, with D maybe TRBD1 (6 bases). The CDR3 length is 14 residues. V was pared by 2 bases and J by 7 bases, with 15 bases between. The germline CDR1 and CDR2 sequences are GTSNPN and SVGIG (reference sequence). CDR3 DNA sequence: TGTGCCTGGAGTTCGTCAGGGAGGGGGCAGCCCCAGCATTTT. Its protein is CAWSSSGRGQPQHF.

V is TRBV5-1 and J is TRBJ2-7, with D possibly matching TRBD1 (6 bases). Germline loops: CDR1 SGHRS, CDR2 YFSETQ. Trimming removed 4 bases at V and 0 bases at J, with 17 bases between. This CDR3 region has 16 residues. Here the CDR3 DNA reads TGCGCCAGCAGCGCCCTCTCTACAGGGTCCTCCTACGAGCAGTACTTC. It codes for CASSALSTGSSYEQYF.